In this sample, the clone carrying this T cell receptor (beta chain) turned up a few times. Its antigen is still unknown. Clones were read by immunoSEQ multiplex PCR, and TCRdb kept only the in-frame ones, dropping some. Counted here are 180,000 or so clones, around 90% occurring once; the ten biggest clones make up 1.3%. The CDR3 has 13 residues. Per the germline V gene, CDR1 is SNHLY and CDR2 is FYNNEI. The V and J ends lost 11 bases and 8 bases, in that order; junction bases with no gene match: 10. The data are from a study of T cell responses to AZD1222 COVID-19 vaccine. Analyses pooled second doses at about 4 or about 12 weeks. Study findings and constraints: Repertoire samples came only from after the peak T cell response. CD4 TCRs covered the whole spike, strongest at regions 160-218 and 743-854. Reportedly, nearly half the spike-specific TCRs target unmutated variant regions.

The sequencing here drew on peripheral blood, taken 28 days after the second AZD1222 dose. This clonotype was sampled from an adult who received the AZD1222 COVID-19 vaccine. The rearrangement joins TRBV2 to TRBJ1-4; 8 bases are shared with TRBD1. The CDR3 protein is CASEGQGREKLFF. The CDR3 nucleotides read TGTGCCTCCGAAGGACAGGGACGGGAAAAACTGTTTTTT. Combining the CDR3 with reference TRBV2 and TRBJ1-4 gives the whole variable domain EPEVTQTPSHQVTQMGQEVILRCVPISNHLYFYWYRQILGQKVEFLVSFYNNEISEKSEIFDDQFSVERPDGSNFTLKIRSTKLEDSAMYFCASEGQGREKLFFGSGTQLSVL.